This T cell receptor (beta chain) was recovered during a study of response to subunit inactivated influenza vaccine. CDR1 and CDR2 from the germline V gene are SGHDT and YYEEEE. This CDR3 is built from 15 residues. With 0 bases clipped from V and 5 bases from J, the junction kept 4 bases outside the gene matches. Overall study findings and caveats: Few new T cells, the authors suggested, are recruited by each seasonal influenza vaccination.

MiXCR was run by TCRdb on the RT-PCR reads, yielding one entry per CDR3 protein. The table shows hundreds of thousands of distinct CDR3 sequences, with around 13% occurring only once. The sample holds a few counts of this clonotype. What it binds is not known. This receptor was obtained from a man aged 45-60 years who received an inactivated influenza vaccine. J is TRBJ2-5 and V is TRBV5-6; the match to TRBD2 covers 10 bases. Specimen: PBMCs from blood, collected 14 to 15 days before vaccination. CDR3 amino acids: CASSLGLAGLETQYF. CDR3 bases: TGTGCCAGCAGCTTGGGACTAGCGGGTTTGGAGACCCAGTACTTC.